These 12 T cell receptor beta chains were all obtained from the same sample, sequenced in a study of cytomegalovirus exposure and HLA in healthy donors. A multiplex PCR was run with 60 Vbeta primers and 13 Jbeta primers. Here immunoSEQ multiplex PCR was the method, and the copy in TCRdb shows in-frame clones only, minus some. The sample has 150,000 to 200,000 clones, roughly 74% seen once. Sequenced: PBMCs. Receptors were obtained from a young woman in good health and CMV-seronegative.

This sequence joins TRBV2 and TRBJ2-1; TRBD1 might be the D (6 bases). The germline V and J ends were trimmed by 6 bases and 0 bases, with 12 bases remaining between them. Germline values: CDR1 SNHLY, CDR2 FYNNEI. This CDR3 region has 15 residues. The CDR3 protein is CASSTGHSSYNEQFF. The CDR3 DNA sequence: TGTGCCAGCAGCACGGGACACAGCTCCTACAATGAGCAGTTCTTC.

V and J are TRBV4-2 and TRBJ1-2; 8 positions match TRBD1. Germline V gene data show CDR1 as LGHNA and CDR2 as YNFKEQ. After removal of 4 bases from V and 1 base from J, the junction contained 11 bases not matched to a gene. CDR3 length: 17 amino acids. CDR3 region: CASSPYGTGRNNYGYTF. In DNA, the CDR3 is TGTGCCAGCAGCCCCTACGGGACAGGACGCAATAACTATGGCTACACCTTC.

This clone occurred a few times. V and J are TRBV28 and TRBJ2-4; no clear D gene. The CDR3 totals 13 residues. The V gene lost 8 bases and the J gene lost 0 bases, with 8 bases spanning the gap. The germline V gene encodes CDR1 MDHEN and CDR2 SYDVKM. CDR3 loop: CASASLAKNIQYF. CDR3 in DNA: TGTGCCAGCGCGTCGTTAGCCAAAAACATTCAGTACTTC.

This chain links TRBV6-1 with TRBJ1-3, with a weak D call TRBD1 (6 bases). CDR1 is MNHNS, CDR2 SASEGT, per germline. The CDR3 runs 18 residues. V gave up 2 bases and J gave up 2 bases, with 19 bases separating them. This CDR3 reads CASSEPSIGTLTGNTIYF. Written as DNA, the CDR3 is TGTGCCAGCAGTGAACCATCAATAGGGACACTTACTGGAAACACCATATATTTT.

The V and J genes are TRBV7-9 and TRBJ1-2, with 8 bases lining up with TRBD1. The CDR3 loop spans 15 amino acids. Germline V gene lookup returns CDR1 SEHNR and CDR2 FQNEAQ (reference sequence). V was pared by 4 bases and J by 2 bases, with 6 bases of the junction left unmatched. The CDR3: CASSSYRGANYGYTF. Written as DNA, the CDR3 is TGTGCCAGCAGCTCGTACAGGGGGGCCAACTATGGCTACACCTTC. Using reference TRBV7-9 and TRBJ1-2 for the parts outside the CDR3, the full variable domain is DTGVSQNPRHKITKRGQNVTFRCDPISEHNRLYWYRQTLGQGPEFLTYFQNEAQLEKSRLLSDRFSAERPKGSFSTLEIQRTEQGDSAMYLCASSSYRGANYGYTFGSGTRLTVV.

The CDR3, as DNA: TGCGCCAGCAGCCAAGATCCCGGTAGCTACGAGCAGTACTTC. It translates to CASSQDPGSYEQYF. The V and J genes are TRBV4-1 and TRBJ2-7; D not resolved. The CDR3 extends over 14 amino acids. The germline gives CDR1 MGHRA, CDR2 YSYEKL. V was clipped by 0 bases and J by 3 bases, with 9 bases between them.

A few counts support this clone. This CDR3 is also generated by other DNA sequences in the sample. This chain uses TRBV5-1 with TRBJ1-4; D is ambiguous. Per germline, CDR1 SGHRS and CDR2 YFSETQ. The CDR3 covers 13 residues. Trimming took off 0 bases at V and 8 bases at J, with 8 bases between the two ends. The DNA of the CDR3 is TGCGCCAGCAGCTTGGGGGAGGGCGAAAAACTGTTTTTT. Translation: CASSLGEGEKLFF.

V and J are TRBV9 and TRBJ2-2, with 8 bases lining up with TRBD2. The germline gives CDR1 SGDLS, CDR2 YYNGEE. The CDR3 is 16 residues long. The ends lost 4 bases at V and 0 bases at J; junction bases unmatched: 5. The CDR3 region has the DNA TGTGCCAGCAGCTTATTAGCGGGGACGAACACCGGGGAGCTGTTTTTT. As protein: CASSLLAGTNTGELFF.

The rearrangement links TRBV7-2 to TRBJ1-1; D unclear. Germline V gene lookup returns CDR1 SGHTA and CDR2 FQGNSA. This CDR3 spans 14 amino acids. Trimming left V 3 bases short and J 4 bases short, with 12 bases between. The CDR3 coding sequence is TGTGCCAGCAGCTTTAACAGTATGGCCACTGAAGCTTTCTTT. Protein sequence: CASSFNSMATEAFF. The variable domain in full, with the rest retrieved from reference TRBV7-2 and TRBJ1-1, is GAGVSQSPSNKVTEKGKDVELRCDPISGHTALYWYRQSLGQGLEFLIYFQGNSAPDKSGLPSDRFSAERTGGSVSTLTIQRTQQEDSAVYLCASSFNSMATEAFFGQGTRLTVV.

The CDR3, as DNA: TGCGCCAGCAGCCCCTTGGCAGGGGTGGAAGGAGGCTACACCTTC. It translates to CASSPLAGVEGGYTF. V and J are TRBV5-1 and TRBJ1-2; the D gene is possibly TRBD1 (6 bases). V gave up 4 bases and J gave up 8 bases, with 21 bases separating them. CDR1 and CDR2 (germline): SGHRS, YFSETQ. The CDR3 has 15 amino acids.

The chain has TRBV29-1 and TRBJ2-7, with TRBD1 matching over 8 bases. V shed 2 bases, J shed 0 bases, and the junction held 6 bases outside the gene matches. CDR1 SQVTM and CDR2 ANQGSEA come from the germline V gene. The CDR3 loop spans 15 amino acids. The CDR3 spells CSVETRQGNSYEQYF. The CDR3, as DNA: TGCAGCGTTGAAACGAGACAGGGGAACTCCTACGAGCAGTACTTC.

The DNA of the CDR3 is TGTGCCAGCAGCCAACAACAGGGTAGTGATGGCTACACCTTC. Protein product: CASSQQQGSDGYTF. The chain is built from TRBV5-4 and TRBJ1-2; a weak D match, TRBD1 (6 bases). The CDR3 consists of 14 residues. Germline CDR1 and CDR2: SGHNT and YYREEE (reference sequence). Trimming cost V 4 bases and J 6 bases, with 16 bases left between them.